This T cell receptor (beta chain) emerged from a study of T-cell memory formation after mild COVID-19. Germline V gene lookup returns CDR1 MGHRA and CDR2 YSYEKL. V was cut by 0 bases and J by 5 bases, with 10 bases left in between. This CDR3 spans 14 amino acids. Whole-study findings and limits: Detection of some responders pre-infection suggested pre-existing cross-reactive memory T cells participated.

TCRdb redid the calling of the 5' RACE reads with MiXCR, one entry per CDR3 protein. Among under 300,000 distinct CDR3 sequences, roughly 8.2% were seen once, and the ten largest hold roughly 23%. This clonotype was seen repeatedly, ten times or more. The antigen is not known. Sequenced sample: PBMCs or a T cell subset sorted from them (not recorded which). The source of this sequence is a man between 18 and 35 years old who had mild COVID-19 (a few samples of this study predate the infection). Cell type and time point are not known. The chain links TRBV4-1 to TRBJ1-1; unclear D gene. The CDR3: CASSQETGRTEAFF. CDR3 coding DNA: TGCGCCAGCAGCCAAGAGACGGGGAGGACTGAAGCTTTCTTT.